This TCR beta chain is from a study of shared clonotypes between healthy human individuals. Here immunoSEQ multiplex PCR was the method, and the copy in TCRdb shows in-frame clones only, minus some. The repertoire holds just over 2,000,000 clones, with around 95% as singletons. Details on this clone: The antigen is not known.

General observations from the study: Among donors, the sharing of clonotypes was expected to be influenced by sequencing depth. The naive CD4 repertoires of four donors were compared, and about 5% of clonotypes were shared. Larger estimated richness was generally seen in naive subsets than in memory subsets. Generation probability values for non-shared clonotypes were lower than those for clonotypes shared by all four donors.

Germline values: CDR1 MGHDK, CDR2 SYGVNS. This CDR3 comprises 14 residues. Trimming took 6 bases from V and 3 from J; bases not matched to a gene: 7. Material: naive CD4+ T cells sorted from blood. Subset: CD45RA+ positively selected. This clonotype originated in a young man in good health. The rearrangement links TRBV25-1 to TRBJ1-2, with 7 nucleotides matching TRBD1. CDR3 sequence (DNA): TGTGCCAGCAGAGAGACAGGGCTGGACTATGGCTACACCTTC. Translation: CASRETGLDYGYTF.